Below, one T cell receptor (beta chain) is given with its context. The source of the sample is a study of T cell changes during pregnancy in multiple sclerosis. TCRdb keeps only in-frame clones here, not all; method: immunoSEQ multiplex PCR. The table records around 57,000 clones, less than 95% of them present only once. The germline V and J ends were trimmed by 5 bases and 1 base, with 6 bases remaining between them. Germline CDR1 reads GTSNPN; CDR2 reads SVGIG (reference sequence). The CDR3 is 13 residues long. The material sequenced was peripheral blood, taken in the third trimester of pregnancy. The chain uses TRBV30 and TRBJ2-6; TRBD1 is a possible D gene (5 bases). This sequence originates from a female donor in good health, enrolled as a control in a pregnancy study. The CDR3 is CAWQGSGANVLTF. In DNA, the CDR3 is TGTGCCTGGCAGGGATCTGGGGCCAACGTCCTGACTTTC.